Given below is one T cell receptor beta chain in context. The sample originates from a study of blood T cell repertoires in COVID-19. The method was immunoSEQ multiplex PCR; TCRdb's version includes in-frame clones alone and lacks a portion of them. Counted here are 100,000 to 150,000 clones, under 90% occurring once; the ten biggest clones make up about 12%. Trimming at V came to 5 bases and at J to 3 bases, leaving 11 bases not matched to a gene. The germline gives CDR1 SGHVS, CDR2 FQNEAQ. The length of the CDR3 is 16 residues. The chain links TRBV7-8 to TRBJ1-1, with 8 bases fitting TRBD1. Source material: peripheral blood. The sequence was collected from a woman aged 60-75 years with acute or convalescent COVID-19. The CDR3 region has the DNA TGTGCCAGCAGCATTAGACAGGGGAATCTCCACACTGAAGCTTTCTTT. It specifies CASSIRQGNLHTEAFF.